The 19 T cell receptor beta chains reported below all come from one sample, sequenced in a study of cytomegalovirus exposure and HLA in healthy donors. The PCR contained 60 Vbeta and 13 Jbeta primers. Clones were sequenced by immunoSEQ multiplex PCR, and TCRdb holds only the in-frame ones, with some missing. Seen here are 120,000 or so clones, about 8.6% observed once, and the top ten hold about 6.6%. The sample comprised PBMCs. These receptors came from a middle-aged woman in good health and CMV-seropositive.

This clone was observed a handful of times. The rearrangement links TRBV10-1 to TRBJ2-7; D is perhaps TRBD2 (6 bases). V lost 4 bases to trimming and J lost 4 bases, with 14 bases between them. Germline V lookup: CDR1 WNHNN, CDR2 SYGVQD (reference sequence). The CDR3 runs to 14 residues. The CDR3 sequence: CASSVKGRPYEQYF. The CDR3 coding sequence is TGCGCCAGCAGTGTTAAGGGGAGGCCTTACGAGCAGTACTTC.

CDR3 sequence (DNA): TGTGCCAGCAGAACAGGGGGCTGGTATGGCTACACCTTC. This sequence encodes CASRTGGWYGYTF. The V and J genes are TRBV28 and TRBJ1-2, with 9 bases aligning to TRBD1. Germline trimming cut 6 bases from V and 5 bases from J; bases unmatched to any gene: 4. CDR3 length equals 13 residues. Germline CDR1 and CDR2: MDHEN and SYDVKM.

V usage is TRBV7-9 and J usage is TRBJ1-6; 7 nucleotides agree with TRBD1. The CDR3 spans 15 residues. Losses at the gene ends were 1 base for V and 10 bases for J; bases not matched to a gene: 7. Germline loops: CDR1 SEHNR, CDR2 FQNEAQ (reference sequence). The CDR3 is CASSLVNRGRSPLHF. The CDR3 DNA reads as TGTGCCAGCAGCTTAGTTAACAGGGGTCGGTCACCCCTCCACTTT.

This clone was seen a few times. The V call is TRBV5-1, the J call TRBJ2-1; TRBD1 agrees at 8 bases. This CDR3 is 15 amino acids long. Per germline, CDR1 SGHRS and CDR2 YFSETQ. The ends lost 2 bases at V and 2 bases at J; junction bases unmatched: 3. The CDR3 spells CASSLDRGPYNEQFF. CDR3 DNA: TGCGCCAGCAGCTTAGACAGGGGCCCCTACAATGAGCAGTTCTTC.

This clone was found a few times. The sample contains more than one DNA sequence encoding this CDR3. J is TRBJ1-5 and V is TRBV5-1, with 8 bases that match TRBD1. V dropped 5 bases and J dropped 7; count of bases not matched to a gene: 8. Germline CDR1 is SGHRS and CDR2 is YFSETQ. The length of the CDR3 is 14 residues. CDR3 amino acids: CASSFGQGGQPQHF. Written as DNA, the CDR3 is TGCGCCAGCAGTTTCGGACAGGGCGGCCAGCCCCAGCATTTT.

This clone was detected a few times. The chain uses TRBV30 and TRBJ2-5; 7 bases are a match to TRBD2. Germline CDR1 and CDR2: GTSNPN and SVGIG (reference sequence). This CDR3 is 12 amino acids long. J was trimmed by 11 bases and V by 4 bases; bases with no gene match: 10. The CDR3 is CAWTRGEKEQYF. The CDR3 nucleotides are TGTGCCTGGACCCGGGGGGAGAAGGAGCAGTACTTC.

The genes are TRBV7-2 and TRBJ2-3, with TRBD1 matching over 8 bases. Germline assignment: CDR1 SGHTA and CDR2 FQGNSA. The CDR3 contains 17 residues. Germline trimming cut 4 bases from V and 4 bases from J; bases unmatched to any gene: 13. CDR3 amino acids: CASSSSSSRGPADTQYF. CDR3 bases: TGTGCCAGCAGCTCCAGCTCCTCCAGGGGGCCCGCAGATACGCAGTATTTT. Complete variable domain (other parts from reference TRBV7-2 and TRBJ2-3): GAGVSQSPSNKVTEKGKDVELRCDPISGHTALYWYRQSLGQGLEFLIYFQGNSAPDKSGLPSDRFSAERTGGSVSTLTIQRTQQEDSAVYLCASSSSSSRGPADTQYFGPGTRLTVL.

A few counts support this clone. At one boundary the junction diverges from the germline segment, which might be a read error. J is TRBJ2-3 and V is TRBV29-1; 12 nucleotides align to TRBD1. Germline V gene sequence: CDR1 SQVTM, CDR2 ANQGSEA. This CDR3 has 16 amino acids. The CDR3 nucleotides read TGCAGCGTCGTGCAAGGGGACAGGGGGCCGTCAGATAAGCAGTATTTT. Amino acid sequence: CSVVQGDRGPSDKQYF.

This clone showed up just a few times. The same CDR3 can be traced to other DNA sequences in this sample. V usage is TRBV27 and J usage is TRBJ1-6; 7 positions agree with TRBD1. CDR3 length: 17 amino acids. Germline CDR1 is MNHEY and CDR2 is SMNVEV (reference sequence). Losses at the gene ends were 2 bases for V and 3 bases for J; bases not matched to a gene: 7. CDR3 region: CASSLITGASYNSPLHF. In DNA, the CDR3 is TGTGCCAGCAGTTTAATAACAGGGGCAAGCTATAATTCACCCCTCCACTTT.

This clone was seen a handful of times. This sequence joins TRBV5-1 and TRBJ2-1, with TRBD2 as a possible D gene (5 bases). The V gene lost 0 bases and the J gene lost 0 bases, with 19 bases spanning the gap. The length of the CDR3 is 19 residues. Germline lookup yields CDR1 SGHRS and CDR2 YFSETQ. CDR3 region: CASSLVGEGISSSYNEQFF. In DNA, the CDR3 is TGCGCCAGCAGCTTGGTTGGAGAGGGAATATCTAGCTCCTACAATGAGCAGTTCTTC.

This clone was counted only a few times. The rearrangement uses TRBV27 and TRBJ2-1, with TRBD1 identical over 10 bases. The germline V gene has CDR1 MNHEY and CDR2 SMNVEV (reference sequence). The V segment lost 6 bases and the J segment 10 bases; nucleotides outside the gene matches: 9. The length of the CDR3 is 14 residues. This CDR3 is CASSPDRGHGEQFF. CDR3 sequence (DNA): TGTGCCAGCAGCCCTGACAGGGGGCACGGGGAGCAGTTCTTC.

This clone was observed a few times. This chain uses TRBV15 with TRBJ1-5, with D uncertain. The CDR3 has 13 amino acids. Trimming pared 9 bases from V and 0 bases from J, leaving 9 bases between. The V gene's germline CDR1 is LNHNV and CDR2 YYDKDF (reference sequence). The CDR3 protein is CATRGDSNQPQHF. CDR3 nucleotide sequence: TGTGCCACGCGAGGTGATAGCAATCAGCCCCAGCATTTT.

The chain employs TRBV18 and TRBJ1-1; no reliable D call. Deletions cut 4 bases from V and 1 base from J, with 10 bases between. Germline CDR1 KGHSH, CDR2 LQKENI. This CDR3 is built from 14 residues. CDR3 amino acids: CASSLPASNTEAFF. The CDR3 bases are TGTGCCAGCTCACTACCAGCATCGAACACTGAAGCTTTCTTT.

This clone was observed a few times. CDR3 DNA sequence: TGTGCCAGCAGCGAAGGTAGGCGGACAGGGAACACTGAAGCTTTCTTT. Its translation is CASSEGRRTGNTEAFF. The rearrangement uses TRBV11-2 and TRBJ1-1; 7 bases map to TRBD1. Trimming cost V 5 bases and J 1 base; bases outside gene matches: 10. The CDR3 runs 16 residues. CDR1 SGHAT and CDR2 FQNNGV come from the germline V gene. Based on the CDR3 plus reference TRBV11-2 and TRBJ1-1, the full variable domain is EAGVAQSPRYKIIEKRQSVAFWCNPISGHATLYWYQQILGQGPKLLIQFQNNGVVDDSQLPKDRFSAERLKGVDSTLKIQPAKLEDSAVYLCASSEGRRTGNTEAFFGQGTRLTVV.

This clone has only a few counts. This CDR3 reads CASSPRDRGEKLFF. The DNA of the CDR3 is TGTGCCAGCTCACCAAGGGACAGGGGGGAAAAACTGTTTTTT. The chain has TRBV18 and TRBJ1-4, with TRBD1 matching over 11 bases. V was clipped by 2 bases and J by 8 bases; unmatched bases: 1. Germline V gene sequence: CDR1 KGHSH, CDR2 LQKENI. This CDR3 is 14 amino acids long.

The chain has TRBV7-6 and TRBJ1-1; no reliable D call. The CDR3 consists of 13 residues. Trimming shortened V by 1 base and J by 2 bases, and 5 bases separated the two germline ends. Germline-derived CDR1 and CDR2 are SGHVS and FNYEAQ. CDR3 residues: CASSLDTNTEAFF. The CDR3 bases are TGTGCCAGCAGCTTAGACACCAACACTGAAGCTTTCTTT.

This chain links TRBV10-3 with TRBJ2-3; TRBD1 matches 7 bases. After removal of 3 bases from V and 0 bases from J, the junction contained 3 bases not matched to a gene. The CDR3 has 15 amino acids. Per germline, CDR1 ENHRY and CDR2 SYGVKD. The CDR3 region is CAISDNRGSTDTQYF. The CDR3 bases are TGTGCCATCAGTGATAACAGGGGTAGCACAGATACGCAGTATTTT.

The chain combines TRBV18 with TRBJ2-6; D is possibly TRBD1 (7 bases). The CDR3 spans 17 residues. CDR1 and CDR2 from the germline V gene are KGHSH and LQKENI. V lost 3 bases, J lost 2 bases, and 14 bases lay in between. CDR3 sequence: CASSPPGGGAGANVLTF. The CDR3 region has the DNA TGTGCCAGCTCACCCCCCGGAGGGGGCGCTGGGGCCAACGTCCTGACTTTC.

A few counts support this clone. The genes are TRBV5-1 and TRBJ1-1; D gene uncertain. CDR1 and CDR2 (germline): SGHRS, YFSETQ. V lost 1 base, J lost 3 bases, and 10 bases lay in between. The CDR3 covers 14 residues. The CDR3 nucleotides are TGCGCCAGCAGCTTGTCAGGCACCCACACTGAAGCTTTCTTT. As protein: CASSLSGTHTEAFF.